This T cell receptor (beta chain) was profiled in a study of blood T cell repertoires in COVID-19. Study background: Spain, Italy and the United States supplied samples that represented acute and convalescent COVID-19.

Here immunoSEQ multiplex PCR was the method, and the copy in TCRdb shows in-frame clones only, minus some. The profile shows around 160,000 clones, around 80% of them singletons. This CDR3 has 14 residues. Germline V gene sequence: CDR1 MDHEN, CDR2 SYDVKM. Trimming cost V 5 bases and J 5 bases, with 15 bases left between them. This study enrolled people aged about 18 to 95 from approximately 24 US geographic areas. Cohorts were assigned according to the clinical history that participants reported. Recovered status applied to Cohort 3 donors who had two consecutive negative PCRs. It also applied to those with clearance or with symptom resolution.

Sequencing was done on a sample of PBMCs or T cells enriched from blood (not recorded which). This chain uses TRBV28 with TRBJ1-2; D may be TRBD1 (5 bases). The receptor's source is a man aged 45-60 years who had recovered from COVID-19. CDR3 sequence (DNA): TGTGCCAGCAGTACCCACGAGACAGCATATGGCTACACCTTC. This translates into CASSTHETAYGYTF.